This T cell receptor (beta chain) was retrieved from a study of circulating CD8 cells and anti-PD-1 response in melanoma. The CDR3 covers 17 residues. The V end was cut by 7 bases, the J end by 0 bases, with 20 bases between. Looked up from germline, CDR1 is MDHEN and CDR2 is SYDVKM. Four subsets defined by PD-1 and/or TIGIT were sorted from live CD3+CD8+TCRalphabeta+ cells. The QIAseq Immune Repertoire TCR panel built the libraries from approximately 16 ng of total RNA. TCRdb independently ran MiXCR on the reads; one entry per CDR3 protein. The repertoire consists of approximately 300 distinct CDR3 sequences, with more than 7% occurring once and the leading ten covering around three fifths. This clonotype is judged large.

V usage is TRBV28 and J usage is TRBJ2-3; D is possibly TRBD1 or TRBD2 (5 bases each). The material was CD8+ T cells from PBMCs, obtained at baseline or after one month of anti-PD-1 therapy (not recorded which). The clonotype comes from a human donor with melanoma. DNA of the CDR3: TGTGCCAGCACCCAGCCGCCATGGGGGTCTAGCACAGATACGCAGTATTTT. Protein: CASTQPPWGSSTDTQYF. Full variable domain (missing parts from reference TRBV28 and TRBJ2-3): DVKVTQSSRYLVKRTGEKVFLECVQDMDHENMFWYRQDPGLGLRLIYFSYDVKMKEKGDIPEGYSVSREKKERFSLILESASTNQTSMYLCASTQPPWGSSTDTQYFGPGTRLTVL.